This passage covers 14 T cell receptor beta chains from one sample sequenced in a study of CD8+ T cells in alopecia areata. cDNA serving as the sequencing template came from extracted, reverse transcribed RNA. Here immunoSEQ multiplex PCR was the method, and the copy in TCRdb shows in-frame clones only, minus some. The sample lists 150,000 or so clones, over 45% occurring once. Sequenced sample: CD4+ T cells sorted from blood. The receptors shown here come from a human donor with alopecia areata.

This clone was recorded a few times. The J gene is TRBJ1-1, the V gene TRBV6-4, with D perhaps matching TRBD1 (6 bases). V was trimmed by 5 bases and J by 0 bases, leaving 19 bases between them. The CDR3 loop spans 17 amino acids. Germline assignment: CDR1 MRHNA and CDR2 SNTAGT. The CDR3 DNA follows: TGTGCCAGCAGTCAGATTCCCAACAGGGAGTTGAACACTGAAGCTTTCTTT. Protein: CASSQIPNRELNTEAFF.

In DNA form, the CDR3 reads TGCGCCAGCAGCTTGGCCCCAACCCAGACTGAAGCTTTCTTT. Its protein product is CASSLAPTQTEAFF. The chain is built from TRBV5-1 and TRBJ1-1; D not resolved. The CDR3 consists of 14 residues. Trimming took 0 bases from V and 5 from J, leaving 11 bases between them. Germline loops: CDR1 SGHRS, CDR2 YFSETQ.

The rearrangement uses TRBV6-5 and TRBJ2-1; D remains ambiguous. This CDR3 contains 14 residues. V was cut by 4 bases and J by 0 bases, with 7 bases left in between. CDR1 MNHEY and CDR2 SVGAGI come from the germline V gene. CDR3 DNA sequence: TGTGCCAGCAGTTCCCCCGGCTCCTACAATGAGCAGTTCTTC. It encodes CASSSPGSYNEQFF.

This clone was observed a few times. This chain joins TRBV7-9 and TRBJ2-7; 7 bases are a match to TRBD1. The CDR3 has 16 residues. Trimming removed 1 base from V and 4 bases from J; junction bases left unmatched: 10. Germline V gene sequence: CDR1 SEHNR, CDR2 FQNEAQ (reference sequence). The CDR3 spells CASSLGLQGRRYEQYF. The CDR3 DNA reads TGTGCCAGCAGCTTAGGCCTACAGGGGAGAAGGTACGAGCAGTACTTC. The full variable domain, its missing parts supplied by reference TRBV7-9 and TRBJ2-7, is DTGVSQNPRHKITKRGQNVTFRCDPISEHNRLYWYRQTLGQGPEFLTYFQNEAQLEKSRLLSDRFSAERPKGSFSTLEIQRTEQGDSAMYLCASSLGLQGRRYEQYFGPGTRLTVT.

The J gene is TRBJ2-3, the V gene TRBV29-1, with no clear D. CDR3 size: 13 residues. Germline V gene data show CDR1 as SQVTM and CDR2 as ANQGSEA. Trimming pared 3 bases from V and 11 bases from J, leaving 18 bases between. The CDR3, as DNA: TGCAGCGTTGAGCCCGGACGGGTCATGAGGCAGTATTTT. This codes for CSVEPGRVMRQYF.

This clone occurred a few times. The genes are TRBV2 and TRBJ2-7; a weak D match, TRBD2 (5 bases). This CDR3 comprises 14 residues. Germline CDR1 is SNHLY and CDR2 is FYNNEI. Trimming stripped 1 base from V and 2 bases from J, with 9 bases between. In DNA form, the CDR3 reads TGTGCCAGCAGTGAAGGGGTGGGAGCCTACGAGCAGTACTTC. Its protein product is CASSEGVGAYEQYF.

This clone was observed a handful of times. The chain combines TRBV27 with TRBJ2-3; D uncertain. The CDR3 sequence is 14 residues long. The V gene's germline CDR1 is MNHEY and CDR2 SMNVEV (reference sequence). Between the trimmed V and J ends, which lost 7 bases and 2 bases, there was a span of 13 bases. CDR3 nucleotides: TGTGCCAGCAAGAGACAATCCAACACAGATACGCAGTATTTT. Translation gives CASKRQSNTDTQYF.

As DNA, the CDR3 is TGTGCCAGCAGCCCCCCGGACAGGGGAGGCTATGGCTACACCTTC. This codes for CASSPPDRGGYGYTF. The chain couples TRBV5-6 to TRBJ1-2; 9 bases match TRBD1. After removal of 4 bases from V and 4 bases from J, the junction contained 8 bases not matched to a gene. The CDR3 is 15 residues long. The germline CDR1 and CDR2 sequences are SGHDT and YYEEEE.

This clone was found a few times. The chain is built from TRBV18 and TRBJ1-2; 7 bases map to TRBD1. From germline, CDR1 is KGHSH and CDR2 LQKENI. The CDR3 length is 15 residues. Trimming cost V 5 bases and J 4 bases; bases outside gene matches: 10. Here the CDR3 DNA reads TGTGCCAGCTCAATTGGACAGGAGTCCCTCTATGGCTACACCTTC. This gives the protein CASSIGQESLYGYTF.

The V and J genes are TRBV20-1 and TRBJ2-7, with D unresolved. Germline values: CDR1 DFQATT, CDR2 SNEGSKA (reference sequence). The CDR3 length is 10 residues. V was clipped by 6 bases and J by 2 bases, with 5 bases between them. CDR3 coding DNA: TGCAGTGCCGCGGCCTACGAGCAGTACTTC. As protein: CSAAAYEQYF.

V is TRBV15 and J is TRBJ1-5; 10 bases agree with TRBD1. Germline values: CDR1 LNHNV, CDR2 YYDKDF (reference sequence). Trimming took 5 bases from V and 5 from J; bases not matched to a gene: 3. CDR3 length: 14 amino acids. DNA of the CDR3: TGTGCCACCAGCTTTGACAGGGGGCATCAGCCCCAGCATTTT. Protein: CATSFDRGHQPQHF. The variable domain in full, completed from reference TRBV15 and TRBJ1-5, reads DAMVIQNPRYQVTQFGKPVTLSCSQTLNHNVMYWYQQKSSQAPKLLFHYYDKDFNNEADTPDNFQSRRPNTSFCFLDIRSPGLGDTAMYLCATSFDRGHQPQHFGDGTRLSIL.

This clone has more than one count but fewer than ten. V usage is TRBV7-8 and J usage is TRBJ2-7; 9 bases are a match to TRBD2. Germline V gives CDR1 SGHVS, CDR2 FQNEAQ. The CDR3 sequence is 16 residues long. V was pared by 2 bases and J by 7 bases, with 12 bases of the junction left unmatched. The CDR3 DNA sequence: TGTGCCAGCAGCTTAACCCTCCGTAGCGGGAGTGGGGAGCAGTACTTC. Translating gives CASSLTLRSGSGEQYF.

The rearrangement uses TRBV4-1 and TRBJ2-3, with 7 bases matching TRBD2. V lost 0 bases and J lost 0; bases outside the gene matches: 3. The CDR3 covers 16 residues. CDR1 is MGHRA and CDR2 is YSYEKL in the germline V gene. The CDR3 region is CASSQDRAGSTDTQYF. CDR3 in DNA: TGCGCCAGCAGCCAAGACCGAGCGGGAAGCACAGATACGCAGTATTTT.

The V call is TRBV20-1, the J call TRBJ2-5; a weak D match, TRBD1 (5 bases). The germline V gene encodes CDR1 DFQATT and CDR2 SNEGSKA (reference sequence). The CDR3 sequence is 11 residues long. Trimming stripped 3 bases from V and 10 bases from J, with 12 bases between. The CDR3 DNA sequence: TGCAGTGCTAGGGACATCCTAGGCCAGTACTTC. It translates to CSARDILGQYF.